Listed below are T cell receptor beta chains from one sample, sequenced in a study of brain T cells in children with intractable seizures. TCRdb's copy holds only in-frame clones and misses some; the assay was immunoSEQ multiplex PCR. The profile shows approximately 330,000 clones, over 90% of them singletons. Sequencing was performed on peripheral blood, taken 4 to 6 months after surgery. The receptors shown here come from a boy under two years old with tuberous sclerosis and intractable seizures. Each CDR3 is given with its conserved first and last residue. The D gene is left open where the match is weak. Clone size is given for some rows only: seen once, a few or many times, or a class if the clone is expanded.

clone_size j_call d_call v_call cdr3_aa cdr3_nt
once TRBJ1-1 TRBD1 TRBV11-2 CASSSWDRATEAFF TGTGCCAGCAGCTCCTGGGACAGGGCAACTGAAGCTTTCTTT
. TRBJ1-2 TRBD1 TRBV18 CASSFRDRGSFGYTF TGTGCCAGCTCATTCCGGGACAGGGGCTCATTTGGCTACACCTTC
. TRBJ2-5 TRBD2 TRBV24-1 CATSDEGGWETQYF TGTGCCACCAGTGACGAGGGAGGGTGGGAGACCCAGTACTTC
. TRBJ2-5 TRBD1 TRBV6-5 CASSYLGQGRETQYF TGTGCCAGCAGTTACTTGGGACAGGGGAGGGAGACCCAGTACTTC
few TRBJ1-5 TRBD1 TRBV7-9 CASSLVTGGDQPQHF TGTGCCAGCAGCTTAGTTACAGGGGGGGATCAGCCCCAGCATTTT
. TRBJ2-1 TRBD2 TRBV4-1 CASSQWPWASGGTNEQFF TGCGCCAGCAGCCAATGGCCTTGGGCTAGCGGGGGGACTAATGAGCAGTTCTTC
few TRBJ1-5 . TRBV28 CASSPEGGYSNQPQHF TGTGCCAGCAGTCCAGAGGGGGGGTATAGCAATCAGCCCCAGCATTTT
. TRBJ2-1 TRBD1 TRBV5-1 CASSQEATGVGEQFF TGCGCCAGCAGCCAGGAAGCCACAGGGGTGGGCGAGCAGTTCTTC
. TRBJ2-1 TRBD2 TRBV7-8 CASSPRTSDPYNEQFF TGTGCCAGCAGCCCAAGGACTAGCGACCCCTACAATGAGCAGTTCTTC
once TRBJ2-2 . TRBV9 CASSVEHIGTGELFF TGTGCCAGCAGCGTAGAGCACATTGGCACCGGGGAGCTGTTTTTT
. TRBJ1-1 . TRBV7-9 CASSLLGGRTEAFF TGTGCCAGCAGCTTACTAGGGGGGCGAACTGAAGCTTTCTTT
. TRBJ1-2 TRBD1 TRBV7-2 CASNRRQGNYGYTF TGTGCCAGCAATAGACGACAGGGGAACTATGGCTACACCTTC
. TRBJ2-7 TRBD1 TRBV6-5 CASSDDRDLYEQYF TGTGCCAGCAGCGACGACAGGGACCTTTACGAGCAGTACTTC
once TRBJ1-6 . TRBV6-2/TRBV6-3 CASSTVNSPLHF TGTGCCAGCAGTACAGTTAATTCACCCCTCCACTTT
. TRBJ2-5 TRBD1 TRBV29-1 CSVSAGTESQETQYF TGCAGCGTTAGCGCAGGGACAGAAAGTCAAGAGACCCAGTACTTC
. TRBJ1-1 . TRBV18 CASSPEGGAAFF TGTGCCAGCTCACCCGAGGGCGGGGCCGCTTTCTTT
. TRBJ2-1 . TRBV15 CATSREPRVAGRSYNEQFF TGTGCCACCAGCAGAGAGCCCCGGGTGGCGGGAAGGTCCTACAATGAGCAGTTCTTC
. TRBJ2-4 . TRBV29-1 CSVEDPRAPLAKNIQYF TGCAGCGTTGAGGACCCTCGAGCTCCCTTAGCCAAAAACATTCAGTACTTC
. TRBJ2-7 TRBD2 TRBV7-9 CASSLGGLAGGEQYF TGTGCCAGCAGCTTAGGGGGACTAGCGGGAGGCGAGCAGTACTTC
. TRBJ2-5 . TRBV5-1 CASSFAGEETQYF TGCGCCAGCAGCTTTGCAGGGGAAGAGACCCAGTACTTC
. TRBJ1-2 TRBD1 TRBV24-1 CATSEPGTGSYGYTF TGTGCCACCAGTGAACCCGGGACAGGGTCGTATGGCTACACCTTC
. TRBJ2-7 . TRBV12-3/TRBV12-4 CASSLAGDYEQYF TGTGCCAGCAGTTTGGCAGGGGACTACGAGCAGTACTTC
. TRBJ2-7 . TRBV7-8 CASSRVKGSAYEQYF TGTGCCAGCAGCAGGGTTAAAGGGTCTGCCTACGAGCAGTACTTC
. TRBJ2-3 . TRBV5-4 CASSLALARPDTQYF TGTGCCAGCAGCTTGGCACTAGCTAGGCCAGATACGCAGTATTTT
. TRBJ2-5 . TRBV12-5 CASGLNDRETQYF TGTGCTAGTGGCCTCAACGATAGAGAGACCCAGTACTTC
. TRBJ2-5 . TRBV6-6 CASSYGLEETQYF TGTGCCAGCAGTTACGGGCTGGAAGAGACCCAGTACTTC
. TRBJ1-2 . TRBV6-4 CASSDGGGYTF TGTGCCAGCAGTGACGGGGGAGGCTACACCTTC
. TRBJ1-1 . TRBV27 CASSGQISTEAFF TGTGCCAGCAGCGGACAGATTAGCACTGAAGCTTTCTTT